The rows below give T cell receptor beta chains drawn from one sample of a study of blood T cells in healthy people across ages. TCRdb re-called the 5' RACE reads through MiXCR, storing one row per CDR3 protein. The data show fewer than 2,000,000 distinct CDR3 sequences, with roughly two fifths seen just once and under 25% held by the top ten. Sequenced sample: blood. The source is a human donor in good health. The CDR3 runs from the conserved cysteine through the conserved F or W. A D gene is named only where the DNA matches it firmly. Clone size is stated in some rows and not others, as once, few, many or a class when expanded.

J gene | V gene | D gene | clone size | CDR3 protein | CDR3 DNA
TRBJ1-5 | TRBV4-1 | - | few | CASSDPTAKANQPQHF | TGCGCCAGCAGCGACCCGACAGCGAAGGCTAATCAGCCCCAGCATTTT
TRBJ1-1 | TRBV7-2 | - | - | CASSLARAGNTEAFF | TGTGCCAGCAGCTTAGCCCGCGCGGGGAACACTGAAGCTTTCTTT
TRBJ2-3 | TRBV9 | - | - | CASSVGGSPVGIAGSTDTQYF | TGTGCCAGCAGCGTAGGAGGATCGCCGGTGGGCATCGCGGGAAGCACAGATACGCAGTATTTT
TRBJ2-1 | TRBV20-1 | - | - | CSADSSGMDAEQFF | TGCAGTGCTGATTCTTCTGGGATGGACGCTGAGCAGTTCTTC
TRBJ1-2 | TRBV10-3 | TRBD1 | few | CAISGGQRIYGYTF | TGTGCCATCAGTGGGGGACAGAGGATTTATGGCTACACCTTC
TRBJ2-5 | TRBV5-1 | - | - | CASSLFRRGVETQYF | TGCGCCAGCAGCTTGTTCCGAAGAGGGGTGGAGACCCAGTACTTC
TRBJ2-1 | TRBV12-3/TRBV12-4 | - | - | CASRPRRSSYNEQFF | TGTGCCAGCAGACCCAGAAGAAGCTCCTACAATGAGCAGTTCTTC
TRBJ2-1 | TRBV4-1 | TRBD2 | few | CASSQRSAGSAYNEQFF | TGCGCCAGCAGCCAAAGATCAGCGGGGAGCGCCTACAATGAGCAGTTCTTC
TRBJ2-1 | TRBV29-1 | TRBD2 | - | CSVQGLAGGSYNEQFF | TGCAGCGTCCAAGGACTAGCGGGGGGCTCCTACAATGAGCAGTTCTTC
TRBJ2-1 | TRBV7-7 | TRBD1 | - | CASSLDRGVDNEQFF | TGTGCCAGCAGCTTAGACAGGGGGGTTGATAATGAGCAGTTCTTC
TRBJ1-2 | TRBV18 | - | - | CASSGGTSYGYTF | TGTGCCAGCTCAGGCGGGACGAGCTATGGCTACACCTTC
TRBJ1-3 | TRBV5-1 | - | - | CASSHDPSDIYF | TGCGCCAGCAGTCATGACCCCTCCGACATATATTTT
TRBJ2-5 | TRBV5-6 | - | few | CASSLSRPSGTQYF | TGTGCCAGCAGCTTGTCGCGGCCGTCTGGGACCCAGTACTTC
TRBJ2-7 | TRBV27 | TRBD2 | few | CASSLIAGGYSYEQYF | TGTGCCAGCAGTTTAATAGCGGGGGGTTACTCCTACGAGCAGTACTTC
TRBJ2-1 | TRBV29-1 | - | - | CSGKNETAYYNEQFF | TGCAGCGGCAAGAATGAGACAGCATATTACAATGAGCAGTTCTTC
TRBJ1-2 | TRBV29-1 | - | - | CSVDDTTGINNYGYTF | TGCAGCGTTGACGATACAACAGGGATAAATAACTATGGCTACACCTTC
TRBJ2-1 | TRBV28 | TRBD2 | - | CASSPGGVVSYNEQFF | TGTGCCAGCAGTCCCGGGGGGGTAGTATCCTACAATGAGCAGTTCTTC
TRBJ2-7 | TRBV27 | - | - | CASSSSQRTTVLEQYF | TGTGCCAGCAGTTCATCCCAACGGACGACAGTACTCGAGCAGTACTTC
TRBJ1-1 | TRBV5-1 | - | - | CASRAARIQGAAFF | TGCGCCAGCAGGGCGGCTCGAATCCAGGGCGCGGCTTTCTTT
TRBJ2-7 | TRBV29-1 | - | once | CSVEDQGGNSYEQYF | TGCAGCGTTGAAGATCAAGGGGGTAACTCCTACGAGCAGTACTTC
TRBJ2-5 | TRBV20-1 | TRBD1 | - | CSAKGTGQETQYF | TGCAGTGCTAAAGGGACAGGTCAAGAGACCCAGTACTTC
TRBJ1-2 | TRBV7-3 | TRBD1 | few | CASSRDSGRGYTF | TGTGCCAGCAGCCGGGACAGCGGTCGTGGCTACACCTTC
TRBJ2-1 | TRBV7-2 | - | - | CARRPAPIRDEQFF | TGTGCCAGACGGCCAGCCCCGATTCGAGATGAGCAGTTCTTC
TRBJ1-1 | TRBV20-1 | - | - | CSATRDPNTEAFF | TGCAGTGCTACTAGGGACCCGAACACTGAAGCTTTCTTT
TRBJ2-1 | TRBV12-3/TRBV12-4 | - | - | CASSLGRGGQFF | TGTGCCAGCAGCCTAGGTCGAGGGGGGCAGTTCTTC
TRBJ1-1 | TRBV29-1 | - | - | CSSWRADTEAFF | TGCAGTAGCTGGAGGGCGGACACTGAAGCTTTCTTT
TRBJ2-1 | TRBV12-3/TRBV12-4 | - | - | CASSSGGLVSNEQFF | TGTGCCAGCAGTTCTGGGGGGCTGGTGAGCAATGAGCAGTTCTTC
TRBJ1-1 | TRBV9 | - | - | CASSVGGYEVSTGAFF | TGTGCCAGCAGCGTAGGGGGGTATGAGGTCAGCACTGGAGCTTTCTTT
TRBJ1-4 | TRBV5-1 | TRBD1 | - | CASSRGQATRATNEKLFF | TGCGCCAGCAGCAGGGGACAGGCTACGAGAGCAACTAATGAAAAACTGTTTTTT
TRBJ2-3 | TRBV6-4 | - | few | CASSDSGGPDTQYF | TGTGCCAGCAGTGACTCGGGGGGGCCAGATACACAGTATTTT
TRBJ2-1 | TRBV6-6 | TRBD1 | many | CASSRQGGNEQFF | TGTGCCAGCAGCCGACAGGGCGGTAATGAGCAGTTCTTC
TRBJ2-5 | TRBV4-3 | - | few | CASSHWTETKETQYF | TGCGCCAGCAGCCACTGGACAGAAACCAAGGAGACCCAGTACTTC
TRBJ2-1 | TRBV4-1 | - | - | CASSRRRDPDNEQFF | TGCGCCAGCAGCCGCCGAAGGGACCCGGACAATGAGCAGTTCTTC
TRBJ2-5 | TRBV24-1 | - | - | CATSDWGETQYF | TGTGCCACCAGTGACTGGGGGGAGACCCAGTACTTC
TRBJ1-6 | TRBV5-1 | - | - | CASSSESVSSPLHF | TGCGCCAGCAGCTCGGAATCCGTCTCCTCACCCCTCCACTTT
TRBJ2-4 | TRBV7-6 | TRBD1 | few | CASSRGGTGYFFAKNIQYF | TGTGCCAGCAGCAGAGGGGGGACAGGGTATTTTTTTGCCAAAAACATTCAGTACTTC
TRBJ1-5 | TRBV29-1 | - | - | CSVGDGSNQPQHF | TGCAGCGTTGGTGACGGTAGCAATCAGCCCCAGCATTTT
TRBJ1-2 | TRBV20-1 | TRBD1 | - | CSASRQGSSYGYTF | TGCAGTGCTTCGCGACAGGGGAGCAGCTATGGCTACACCTTC
TRBJ2-3 | TRBV20-1 | TRBD1 | - | CSARARQGFHTQYF | TGCAGTGCTAGAGCCAGACAGGGGTTTCATACGCAGTATTTT
TRBJ2-7 | TRBV28 | - | - | CASRPLGGKSSYEQYF | TGTGCCAGCAGACCCTTAGGGGGTAAAAGCTCCTACGAGCAGTACTTC
TRBJ1-6 | TRBV5-1 | TRBD1 | - | CASSLAGTESSPLHF | TGCGCCAGCAGCTTGGCCGGGACAGAGAGTTCACCCCTCCACTTT
TRBJ2-1 | TRBV29-1 | - | few | CSVMGADNEQFF | TGCAGCGTTATGGGGGCGGACAATGAGCAGTTCTTC
TRBJ2-1 | TRBV24-1 | TRBD1 | few | CATSGPPRGQGLNEQFF | TGTGCCACCAGTGGGCCCCCTCGGGGACAGGGGCTCAATGAGCAGTTCTTC
TRBJ2-2 | TRBV4-1 | TRBD2 | few | CASSQTLAGVNTGELFF | TGCGCCAGCAGCCAGACCCTAGCGGGGGTAAACACCGGGGAGCTGTTTTTT
TRBJ2-5 | TRBV3-1 | - | - | CASSDFRGAGETQYF | TGTGCCAGCAGCGACTTTCGCGGGGCAGGGGAGACCCAGTACTTC
TRBJ1-4 | TRBV7-2 | - | few | CASSGQNNEKLFF | TGTGCCAGCAGCGGCCAAAACAATGAAAAACTGTTTTTT
TRBJ2-3 | TRBV7-2 | TRBD2 | - | CASSLYSSGVTDTQYF | TGTGCCAGCAGCTTATATAGTAGCGGGGTCACAGATACGCAGTATTTT
TRBJ2-1 | TRBV6-6 | - | - | CASSYVRREQFF | TGTGCCAGCAGTTACGTTCGAAGGGAGCAGTTCTTC
TRBJ2-7 | TRBV6-2/TRBV6-3 | TRBD1 | - | CASSTETGVYEQYF | TGTGCCAGCAGCACCGAGACAGGGGTCTACGAGCAGTACTTC